This T cell receptor beta chain was sequenced during a study of regulatory T cells in long-lasting Graves disease. Study summary: Persistence in Graves' disease denoted antithyroid drug use beyond 5 years alongside positive TSH receptor antibodies.

The time point here: persistent/refractory GD, antithyroid drugs over 5 years with positive TRAb. Making the TCR library involved RNA that had been extracted from PBMCs. Each patient gave approximately 9.6 milliliters of EDTA-anticoagulated peripheral blood. TCR beta libraries were built with iRepertoire HTBI primers and Arm-PCR of CDR3 regions. Original methodology: Gene usage covered 55 to 70 TRBV and more than 13 TRBJ segments. TCRdb ran MiXCR on the multiplex PCR reads and lists one entry per CDR3 protein. The V and J calls were determined by TCRdb, not by the authors. This table has 650,000 to 700,000 distinct CDR3 sequences, around 30% appearing once. The TCR comes from a female donor with Graves disease. Sequencing used peripheral blood mononuclear cells (PBMCs), obtained when the disease was refractory, from a patient treated with antithyroid drugs.

The DNA for the CDR3 is TGTGCCAGCAGTGAGACGGGACGGCCCAACTATGGCTACACCTTC. Its protein is CASSETGRPNYGYTF. The chain is built from TRBV6-1 and TRBJ1-2; D is possibly TRBD1 (5 bases). Trimming took 3 bases from V and 2 from J, leaving 13 bases between them. The CDR3 contains 15 residues. In germline, CDR1 is MNHNS, CDR2 SASEGT.